The next 29 T cell receptor beta chains were all read from a single sample in a study of cytomegalovirus exposure and HLA in healthy donors. This PCR relied on a set of 60 Vbeta primers and 13 Jbeta primers. Profiling relied on immunoSEQ multiplex PCR, and the TCRdb table lists in-frame clones only, not all of them. The sample includes 80,000 to 100,000 clones, 81% of them seen just once. The sequenced sample was PBMCs. The receptors were gathered from a human donor in good health.

This chain links TRBV19 with TRBJ2-7, with D perhaps matching TRBD1 (6 bases). The CDR3 is 13 amino acids. V lost 7 bases and J 2 bases, leaving 12 bases between the germline ends. In germline, CDR1 is LNHDA, CDR2 SQIVND (reference sequence). CDR3 residues: CASTQGPPYEQYF. DNA of the CDR3: TGTGCCAGTACTCAGGGGCCTCCCTACGAGCAGTACTTC.

The chain couples TRBV30 to TRBJ1-5; maybe TRBD1 (5 bases). Germline loops: CDR1 GTSNPN, CDR2 SVGIG (reference sequence). The V end was cut by 1 base, the J end by 0 bases, with 10 bases between. This CDR3 has 15 residues. CDR3 DNA: TGTGCCTGGAGTGCCGGGACTGCTAGCAATCAGCCCCAGCATTTT. It specifies CAWSAGTASNQPQHF.

The chain recombines TRBV18 with TRBJ1-1; D is uncertain. CDR3 length equals 15 residues. Trimming removed 2 bases from V and 2 bases from J, with 12 bases in between. CDR1 and CDR2 (germline): KGHSH, LQKENI. Here the CDR3 reads CASSPTLQQNTEAFF. The CDR3 DNA is TGTGCCAGCTCACCAACATTACAGCAAAACACTGAAGCTTTCTTT.

The chain carries TRBV10-3 and TRBJ2-1, with TRBD1 matching over 9 bases. Germline V lookup: CDR1 ENHRY, CDR2 SYGVKD. The CDR3 has 15 residues. Unmatched junction bases numbered 8, after V lost 4 bases and J lost 7 bases. Here the CDR3 reads CAISGDRAAGNEQFF. CDR3 bases: TGTGCCATCAGTGGGGACAGGGCCGCAGGGAATGAGCAGTTCTTC.

This chain joins TRBV21-1 and TRBJ2-2; the D segment call TRBD1 is taken from the table without a DNA check. TRBV21-1 is designated a pseudogene. There are 17 residues in the CDR3. CDR3 sequence: CASSSRTGKTNTGELFF. CDR3 DNA: TGTGCCAGCAGCTCTCGGACAGGGAAGACGAACACCGGGGAGCTGTTTTTT.

This clone was seen a handful of times. The V call is TRBV6-1, the J call TRBJ1-2, with D possibly TRBD1 on 5 matching bases. V was trimmed by 5 bases and J by 3 bases, leaving 10 bases between them. The CDR3 length is 13 residues. The V gene's germline CDR1 is MNHNS and CDR2 SASEGT. The CDR3: CASSSGTDYGYTF. The CDR3 bases are TGTGCCAGCAGTTCGGGGACTGACTATGGCTACACCTTC.

This chain joins TRBV10-3 and TRBJ2-5; 10 positions match TRBD2. Trimming cost V 6 bases and J 3 bases; bases outside gene matches: 13. Germline-derived CDR1 and CDR2 are ENHRY and SYGVKD. This CDR3 contains 17 residues. CDR3 sequence (DNA): TGTGCCATCAGCGGGGGGGCTAGCGGGAGAGGGAAAGAGACCCAGTACTTC. It codes for CAISGGASGRGKETQYF.

This chain links TRBV6-4 with TRBJ2-2; D is undetermined. The CDR3 sequence is 14 residues long. CDR1 and CDR2 from the germline V gene are MRHNA and SNTAGT. The germline V and J ends were trimmed by 0 bases and 6 bases, with 8 bases remaining between them. CDR3 amino acids: CASSDSSGAGELFF. Here the CDR3 DNA reads TGTGCCAGCAGTGACTCCTCGGGTGCCGGGGAGCTGTTTTTT.

This CDR3 is CASSLVGTPNTGELFF. The CDR3 DNA reads as TGTGCCAGCAGCTTAGTTGGGACACCTAACACCGGGGAGCTGTTTTTT. The V gene is TRBV7-2, the J gene TRBJ2-2; maybe TRBD1 (6 bases). The CDR3 sequence is 16 residues long. Deletions cut 1 base from V and 2 bases from J, with 11 bases between. Germline V gene data show CDR1 as SGHTA and CDR2 as FQGNSA.

The V gene is TRBV11-2, the J gene TRBJ1-1; D is perhaps TRBD1 (5 bases). The V gene lost 5 bases and the J gene lost 7 bases, with 17 bases spanning the gap. Germline V gene lookup returns CDR1 SGHAT and CDR2 FQNNGV. This CDR3 spans 14 amino acids. The CDR3 spells CASSPRTSRVEAFF. The CDR3 nucleotides are TGTGCCAGCAGCCCCCGGACATCCAGGGTTGAAGCTTTCTTT. The full variable domain, rest sourced from reference TRBV11-2 and TRBJ1-1, is EAGVAQSPRYKIIEKRQSVAFWCNPISGHATLYWYQQILGQGPKLLIQFQNNGVVDDSQLPKDRFSAERLKGVDSTLKIQPAKLEDSAVYLCASSPRTSRVEAFFGQGTRLTVV.

The CDR3 sequence: CASSPQRGYTF. CDR3 sequence (DNA): TGCGCCAGCAGTCCGCAGAGGGGCTACACCTTC. This chain links TRBV23-1 with TRBJ1-2; D gene unclear. TRBV23-1 is sorted into the ORF group, with uncertain function. Trimming shortened V by 4 bases and J by 8 bases, and 8 bases separated the two germline ends. This CDR3 contains 11 residues.

The chain employs TRBV9 and TRBJ2-1, with D tentatively TRBD1 (5 bases). Trimming cost V 2 bases and J 5 bases, with 14 bases left between them. CDR3 size: 15 residues. The V gene's germline CDR1 is SGDLS and CDR2 YYNGEE. CDR3 residues: CASSVRGARDNEQFF. The CDR3 DNA reads as TGTGCCAGCAGCGTTAGGGGCGCTAGGGACAATGAGCAGTTCTTC.

V and J are TRBV5-1 and TRBJ2-1, with 8 positions matching TRBD2. CDR1 is SGHRS and CDR2 is YFSETQ in the germline V gene. V lost 3 bases and J lost 8; bases outside the gene matches: 7. The CDR3 contains 14 residues. Here the CDR3 reads CASSSGTGGDEQFF. The CDR3 DNA reads TGCGCCAGCAGCTCAGGGACGGGGGGGGATGAGCAGTTCTTC.

The chain couples TRBV12-5 to TRBJ2-7, with 10 nucleotides matching TRBD2. From germline, CDR1 is LGHNT and CDR2 FRNRAP. J gave up 5 bases and V 6 bases, and 10 bases lay outside the gene matches. This CDR3 spans 15 amino acids. The CDR3 region is CASGWVSGGRHEQYF. In DNA form, the CDR3 reads TGTGCTAGTGGCTGGGTTAGCGGGGGGCGTCACGAGCAGTACTTC.

The chain employs TRBV30 and TRBJ1-2, with D maybe TRBD1 (6 bases). The CDR3 is made up of 14 amino acids. The V gene's germline CDR1 is GTSNPN and CDR2 SVGIG (reference sequence). V gave up 1 base and J gave up 7 bases, with 16 bases separating them. The CDR3 reads CAWSASGGGGGYTF. DNA of the CDR3: TGTGCCTGGAGTGCCAGCGGGGGGGGCGGTGGCTACACCTTC.

This rearrangement joins TRBV28 to TRBJ1-2; D not certain. V lost 4 bases, J lost 4 bases, and 7 bases lay in between. The germline V gene encodes CDR1 MDHEN and CDR2 SYDVKM. This CDR3 region has 12 residues. CDR3 amino acids: CASSSRVYGYTF. CDR3 sequence (DNA): TGTGCCAGCAGTTCTCGAGTCTATGGCTACACCTTC.

The rearrangement uses TRBV5-4 and TRBJ2-6; 8 bases are shared with TRBD2. The germline gives CDR1 SGHNT, CDR2 YYREEE (reference sequence). The CDR3 consists of 16 residues. With V trimmed by 2 bases and J by 0 bases, 1 base remained unmatched. CDR3: CASSFRGGSGANVLTF. DNA for the CDR3: TGTGCCAGCAGCTTTCGGGGGGGCTCTGGGGCCAACGTCCTGACTTTC.

V usage is TRBV10-2 and J usage is TRBJ1-2; 8 bases map to TRBD1. The CDR3 extends over 15 amino acids. The germline CDR1 and CDR2 sequences are WSHSY and SAAADI. The V and J ends lost 5 bases and 3 bases, in that order; junction bases with no gene match: 8. CDR3 nucleotide sequence: TGCGCCAGCAGTTCCAAACAGGGGGTGGACTATGGCTACACCTTC. It yields the protein CASSSKQGVDYGYTF.

The rearrangement uses TRBV28 and TRBJ2-7, with D tentatively TRBD2 (6 bases). Trimming cost V 5 bases and J 2 bases, with 10 bases left between them. The germline V gene has CDR1 MDHEN and CDR2 SYDVKM. This CDR3 is built from 13 residues. The CDR3 is CASSSRGAYEQYF. DNA for the CDR3: TGTGCCAGCAGTAGTCGCGGGGCCTACGAGCAGTACTTC.

The J gene is TRBJ2-3, the V gene TRBV28; 9 bases agree with TRBD1. The CDR3 has 16 amino acids. The germline V gene has CDR1 MDHEN and CDR2 SYDVKM. The V and J ends lost 1 base and 3 bases, in that order; junction bases with no gene match: 5. CDR3 region: CASSLSGTGWTDTQYF. CDR3 DNA: TGTGCCAGCAGTTTATCGGGGACAGGGTGGACAGATACGCAGTATTTT. The full variable domain, rest sourced from reference TRBV28 and TRBJ2-3, is DVKVTQSSRYLVKRTGEKVFLECVQDMDHENMFWYRQDPGLGLRLIYFSYDVKMKEKGDIPEGYSVSREKKERFSLILESASTNQTSMYLCASSLSGTGWTDTQYFGPGTRLTVL.

The V gene is TRBV15, the J gene TRBJ2-1; D call uncertain. The CDR3 covers 11 residues. Deletions cut 8 bases from V and 10 bases from J, with 12 bases between. From germline, CDR1 is LNHNV and CDR2 YYDKDF (reference sequence). The CDR3: CATSGGLEQFF. The CDR3 coding sequence is TGTGCCACCTCCGGTGGGCTCGAGCAGTTCTTC.

This clone was picked up one time. The V and J genes are TRBV9 and TRBJ2-5; 10 nucleotides line up with TRBD2. The CDR3 spans 19 residues. Germline CDR1 and CDR2: SGDLS and YYNGEE. The trim removed 3 bases at V and 5 bases at J, leaving 19 bases unmatched. CDR3 residues: CASSDPPGAGGPGVETQYF. The CDR3 DNA sequence: TGTGCCAGCAGCGACCCTCCGGGAGCGGGGGGGCCGGGCGTGGAGACCCAGTACTTC.

The gene calls are TRBV27 and TRBJ2-5; 7 bases are shared with TRBD1. The J call is uncertain, as TRBJ2-7 better fits the DNA end. Germline CDR1 reads MNHEY; CDR2 reads SMNVEV (reference sequence). This CDR3 comprises 14 residues. The CDR3 protein is CASSSLGSGGEQYF. DNA for the CDR3: TGTGCCAGCAGTTCGTTGGGGTCAGGGGGCGAGCAGTACTTC.

V is TRBV29-1 and J is TRBJ2-5, with D maybe TRBD1 (5 bases). The V gene's germline CDR1 is SQVTM and CDR2 ANQGSEA. The CDR3 sequence is 13 residues long. The V and J ends lost 3 bases and 3 bases respectively, with 11 bases between them. The CDR3 loop is CSVESGLEETQYF. The CDR3 coding sequence is TGCAGCGTTGAGTCAGGGCTAGAAGAGACCCAGTACTTC. Combining the CDR3 with reference TRBV29-1 and TRBJ2-5 gives the whole variable domain SAVISQKPSRDICQRGTSLTIQCQVDSQVTMMFWYRQQPGQSLTLIATANQGSEATYESGFVIDKFPISRPNLTFSTLTVSNMSPEDSSIYLCSVESGLEETQYFGPGTRLLVL.

V usage is TRBV15 and J usage is TRBJ2-3; no definite D call. Germline CDR1 LNHNV, CDR2 YYDKDF (reference sequence). V dropped 0 bases and J dropped 2 bases, with 9 bases sitting between them. The CDR3 loop spans 15 amino acids. This CDR3 is CATSRDFSSTDTQYF. Written as DNA, the CDR3 is TGTGCCACCAGCAGAGATTTTTCGTCCACAGATACGCAGTATTTT.

This clone was recorded once. The chain uses TRBV6-1 and TRBJ2-7; D possibly corresponds to TRBD1 (5 bases). The CDR3 totals 14 residues. With 0 bases removed from V and 3 bases from J, the gap between germline ends came to 9 bases. CDR1 MNHNS and CDR2 SASEGT come from the germline V gene. The CDR3, as DNA: TGTGCCAGCAGTGAAGCCCCGGACATCTACGAGCAGTACTTC. Translating gives CASSEAPDIYEQYF.

The chain employs TRBV5-5 and TRBJ1-2; the match to TRBD1 covers 8 bases. V lost 3 bases and J lost 3; bases outside the gene matches: 7. The CDR3 is made up of 15 amino acids. Germline V gene lookup returns CDR1 SGHKS and CDR2 YYEKEE (reference sequence). As DNA, the CDR3 is TGTGCCAGCAGCTCAGACAGGGGAATCGACTATGGCTACACCTTC. This gives the protein CASSSDRGIDYGYTF. Together with reference TRBV5-5 and TRBJ1-2, the CDR3 gives the full variable domain: DAGVTQSPTHLIKTRGQQVTLRCSPISGHKSVSWYQQVLGQGPQFIFQYYEKEERGRGNFPDRFSARQFPNYSSELNVNALLLGDSALYLCASSSDRGIDYGYTFGSGTRLTVV.

V is TRBV2 and J is TRBJ2-3; TRBD2 matches 8 bases. The junction had 5 bases not matched to a gene; V was cut back by 5 bases and J by 4 bases. The CDR3 is 14 amino acids. Germline CDR1 and CDR2: SNHLY and FYNNEI. As DNA, the CDR3 is TGTGCCAGCAGTTCGGGGGGGGTCTCAGATACGCAGTATTTT. Translating it yields CASSSGGVSDTQYF.

The chain recombines TRBV6-5 with TRBJ1-5, with a possible D match to TRBD1 (5 bases). With 2 bases removed from V and 1 base from J, the gap between germline ends came to 9 bases. Germline CDR1 and CDR2: MNHEY and SVGAGI. The CDR3 is made up of 15 amino acids. The DNA for the CDR3 is TGTGCCAGCAGTTACGGCGGGGGGAGCAATCAGCCCCAGCATTTT. Its translation: CASSYGGGSNQPQHF.